This TCR beta chain emerged from a study of blood T cell repertoires in COVID-19. V dropped 11 bases and J dropped 10; count of bases not matched to a gene: 13. The CDR3 spans 13 residues. Per germline, CDR1 SGHVS and CDR2 FNYEAQ. In the authors' methods: Amplifying reference gene primers gave estimates of nucleated cell counts. The protocol was immunoSEQ multiplex PCR, while the TCRdb copy is restricted to in-frame clones and leaves out a portion. The DNA was the basis for D and trimming; V, J and clone size are from that table. The sample shows about 210,000 clones, around four fifths of them seen only once.

This chain connects TRBV7-6 to TRBJ2-1; TRBD2 aligns across 8 bases. Sequenced material: peripheral blood. The TCR comes from a woman between 45 and 65 years old with acute or convalescent COVID-19. CDR3 loop: CALGVAGRREQFF. The CDR3 DNA sequence: TGTGCCCTCGGGGTAGCGGGACGGCGGGAGCAGTTCTTC.